This T cell receptor beta chain was captured in a study of blood T cell repertoires in COVID-19. The overall study: Acute-phase and convalescent COVID-19 samples originated in the United States, Italy and Spain. Sample material is recorded as cDNA or gDNA derived from T cells, B-cell-depleted T cells, or PBMCs.

In the original workflow: Amplification of reference gene primers was used by the study to estimate nucleated cell counts. The data were produced by immunoSEQ multiplex PCR, yet TCRdb's version contains in-frame clones alone and is incomplete. Clone size and the V and J calls come from that table; the DNA yielded D and trimming. This sample yields more than 150,000 clones, of which about nine tenths are seen a single time; 20% to 25% belongs to the top ten. The V gene end was trimmed by 6 bases and the J gene end by 4 bases; junction bases not matched to a gene: 3. CDR3 length equals 15 residues. Germline CDR1 SNHLY, CDR2 FYNNEI.

The source material was peripheral blood. The sequence was obtained from a man between 65 and 85 years old with active or convalescent COVID-19. V is TRBV2 and J is TRBJ2-1, with 13 positions matching TRBD2. CDR3 in amino acids: CASSQTSGGYNEQFF. The CDR3 coding sequence is TGTGCCAGCAGCCAGACTAGCGGGGGGTACAATGAGCAGTTCTTC.